These 23 T cell receptor beta chains share one sample of origin, sequenced in a study of identical twins. In TCRdb, the 5' RACE reads were re-called with MiXCR into one record per CDR3 protein. The sample holds hundreds of thousands of distinct CDR3 sequences, about 7% seen once. This sample also belongs to another study, concerning yellow fever vaccine responses in identical twins.

Sample: PBMCs. Receptor source: a woman between 18 and 29 years old in good health.

Only a few counts were recorded for this clonotype. The V call is TRBV18, the J call TRBJ2-7, with 7 positions matching TRBD1. V was clipped by 2 bases and J by 1 base; unmatched bases: 5. CDR1 KGHSH and CDR2 LQKENI come from the germline V gene. The CDR3 covers 15 residues. The CDR3: CASSPSGQISYEQYV. Here the CDR3 DNA reads TGTGCCAGCTCACCATCGGGACAGATTTCCTACGAGCAGTACGTC.

V is TRBV6-5 and J is TRBJ1-2, with 7 bases fitting TRBD1. Unmatched junction bases numbered 11, after V lost 2 bases and J lost 2 bases. The CDR3 spans 17 residues. Germline V lookup: CDR1 MNHEY, CDR2 SVGAGI. The CDR3 loop is CASSYVAGGQNNYGYTF. CDR3 in DNA: TGTGCCAGCAGTTACGTGGCAGGGGGACAAAACAACTATGGCTACACCTTC.

In its sample, this clonotype was seen a few times. V usage is TRBV5-1 and J usage is TRBJ1-3; D remains unclear. V was shortened by 0 bases and J by 3 bases, with 13 bases between the two germline ends. The CDR3 is 16 amino acids. The germline gives CDR1 SGHRS, CDR2 YFSETQ. CDR3: CASSLDGVGGGNTIYF. CDR3 sequence (DNA): TGCGCCAGCAGCTTGGATGGGGTCGGAGGTGGAAACACCATATATTTT.

This clonotype was seen a few times. The gene calls are TRBV20-1 and TRBJ1-3; D gene ambiguous. Germline lookup yields CDR1 DFQATT and CDR2 SNEGSKA (reference sequence). This CDR3 contains 15 residues. V lost 3 bases, J lost 0 bases, and 12 bases lay in between. The CDR3 spells CSASNPVSSGNTIYF. The CDR3 nucleotides read TGCAGTGCTAGTAACCCAGTCAGCTCTGGAAACACCATATATTTT.

The chain couples TRBV5-4 to TRBJ2-3; tentatively, D is TRBD1 (5 bases). This CDR3 has 13 amino acids. CDR1 is SGHNT, CDR2 YYREEE, per germline (reference sequence). V was pared by 1 base and J by 8 bases, with 11 bases between. CDR3 amino acids: CASSLMLGATQYF. The CDR3 nucleotides are TGTGCCAGCAGCTTGATGCTAGGGGCTACGCAGTATTTT.

This clonotype was found a few times. The rearrangement uses TRBV20-1 and TRBJ2-1; D unclear. The V gene lost 6 bases and the J gene lost 10 bases, with 16 bases spanning the gap. Germline CDR1 DFQATT, CDR2 SNEGSKA (reference sequence). There are 12 residues in the CDR3. The CDR3 nucleotides read TGCAGTGCCGACTCCGCCGGGCGGGAGCAGTTCTTC. Encoded protein: CSADSAGREQFF.

This clonotype was seen repeatedly, ten times or more. The chain employs TRBV28 and TRBJ2-7; TRBD1 agrees at 9 bases. V gave up 3 bases and J gave up 4 bases; unmatched junction bases: 7. Germline values: CDR1 MDHEN, CDR2 SYDVKM. The CDR3 is made up of 15 amino acids. CDR3 sequence: CASSLGQGHSYEQYF. CDR3 in DNA: TGTGCCAGCAGTTTGGGACAGGGACATTCATACGAGCAGTACTTC.

This clonotype was picked up many times. Here the CDR3 DNA reads TGCAGTGCTAAGCGGGGGGTTGCCGGGGAGCTGTTTTTT. Translated: CSAKRGVAGELFF. This chain links TRBV20-1 with TRBJ2-2; TRBD2 matches 9 bases. Germline V gene lookup returns CDR1 DFQATT and CDR2 SNEGSKA (reference sequence). This CDR3 is built from 13 residues. J lost 6 bases, V lost 4 bases, and 3 bases had no gene match.

This clonotype was recorded many times. This sequence joins TRBV2 and TRBJ2-1, with 11 nucleotides matching TRBD2. V gave up 7 bases and J gave up 5 bases; unmatched junction bases: 10. CDR3 length equals 16 residues. Germline lookup yields CDR1 SNHLY and CDR2 FYNNEI. CDR3 in amino acids: CASTNIGTSGNNEQFF. In DNA form, the CDR3 reads TGTGCCAGCACTAATATCGGGACTAGCGGTAACAATGAGCAGTTCTTC.

The sample holds a few counts of this clonotype. This sequence joins TRBV5-1 and TRBJ2-7; the D gene is possibly TRBD1 (6 bases). CDR1 and CDR2 from the germline V gene are SGHRS and YFSETQ. V lost 6 bases and J 0 bases, leaving 10 bases between the germline ends. CDR3 length equals 13 residues. The CDR3 DNA follows: TGCGCCAGCAACAGGGAAAGCTCCTACGAGCAGTACGTC. This translates into CASNRESSYEQYV.

This CDR3 is CASSPFGSGRPEDTQYF. CDR3 nucleotide sequence: TGTGCCAGCAGCCCTTTCGGTAGCGGGAGGCCAGAAGATACGCAGTATTTT. This chain links TRBV12-3 or TRBV12-4 with TRBJ2-3; 10 positions match TRBD2. V shed 6 bases and J 5 bases; nucleotides not matched to a gene: 14. This CDR3 is built from 17 residues.

This clonotype was observed many times. V usage is TRBV12-3 or TRBV12-4 and J usage is TRBJ2-5, with TRBD2 as a possible D gene (5 bases). Trimming left V 6 bases short and J 1 base short, with 9 bases between. The CDR3 runs 13 residues. This CDR3 reads CASRKAAQETQYF. CDR3 sequence (DNA): TGTGCCAGCAGAAAAGCGGCCCAAGAGACCCAGTACTTC.

The chain links TRBV20-1 to TRBJ2-3; 7 nucleotides agree with TRBD1. The CDR3 contains 14 residues. Per germline, CDR1 DFQATT and CDR2 SNEGSKA (reference sequence). After removal of 6 bases from V and 4 bases from J, the junction contained 10 bases not matched to a gene. In nucleotides, the CDR3 is TGCAGTGCCAGTTGGACAGGCCAACCAGATACGCAGTATTTT. Residues: CSASWTGQPDTQYF.

The chain recombines TRBV15 with TRBJ2-3, with D unclear. Germline-derived CDR1 and CDR2 are LNHNV and YYDKDF (reference sequence). The CDR3 contains 12 residues. Trimming shortened V by 3 bases and J by 6 bases, and 7 bases separated the two germline ends. The CDR3 is CATSRFGDTQYF. Here the CDR3 DNA reads TGTGCCACCAGCAGGTTCGGGGATACGCAGTATTTT.

This clonotype was seen many times. J is TRBJ2-3 and V is TRBV3-1; D uncertain. The germline V gene encodes CDR1 LGHDT and CDR2 YNNKEL (reference sequence). The V and J ends lost 0 bases and 4 bases respectively, with 11 bases between them. The CDR3 has 15 amino acids. The CDR3 reads CASSQDLTDPDTQYF. CDR3 nucleotides: TGTGCCAGCAGCCAAGATCTTACGGACCCAGATACGCAGTATTTT.

This clonotype was observed a handful of times. This rearrangement joins TRBV20-1 to TRBJ2-3; D is unclear. The germline V and J ends were trimmed by 2 bases and 4 bases, with 4 bases remaining between them. CDR1 is DFQATT and CDR2 is SNEGSKA in the germline V gene (reference sequence). The CDR3 is 11 amino acids. CDR3 sequence (DNA): TGCAGTGCTAGAATTTCAGATACGCAGTATTTT. This codes for CSARISDTQYF.

In its sample, this clonotype was seen a few times. The gene calls are TRBV15 and TRBJ1-1; D ambiguous. This CDR3 region has 14 residues. The germline CDR1 and CDR2 sequences are LNHNV and YYDKDF (reference sequence). V lost 1 base to trimming and J lost 3 bases, with 9 bases between them. The CDR3 DNA reads as TGTGCCACCAGCAGAGTGCCCCTATACACTGAAGCTTTCTTT. It yields the protein CATSRVPLYTEAFF.

This clonotype has a handful of counts. The rearrangement uses TRBV11-2 and TRBJ2-3; 7 bases match TRBD2. The germline CDR1 and CDR2 sequences are SGHAT and FQNNGV. Trimming cost V 5 bases and J 1 base; bases outside gene matches: 12. The CDR3 totals 17 residues. Written as DNA, the CDR3 is TGTGCCAGCAGCACCCCCCATGGCCGGGGGGGCACAGATACGCAGTATTTT. Amino acids: CASSTPHGRGGTDTQYF.

This clonotype was observed many times. The chain recombines TRBV10-3 with TRBJ1-1, with 9 nucleotides matching TRBD1. CDR3 length: 14 residues. Trimming removed 6 bases from V and 5 bases from J; junction bases left unmatched: 7. Germline loops: CDR1 ENHRY, CDR2 SYGVKD. CDR3 nucleotide sequence: TGTGCCATCAGCAGGACAGGGGATATTACTGAAGCTTTCTTT. Protein product: CAISRTGDITEAFF.

This clonotype was counted between two and nine times. The chain carries TRBV12-3 or TRBV12-4 and TRBJ2-2, with 14 nucleotides matching TRBD2. V lost 9 bases and J lost 7; bases outside the gene matches: 7. This CDR3 has 15 residues. CDR3 DNA: TGTGCCAGTACGACTAGCGGGAGGGTTGGCGGGGAGCTGTTTTTT. Translation: CASTTSGRVGGELFF.

This clonotype was observed a few times. The chain joins TRBV6-1 to TRBJ2-5; D unresolved. Germline V gene sequence: CDR1 MNHNS, CDR2 SASEGT. Trimming left V 9 bases short and J 5 bases short, with 7 bases between. This CDR3 is built from 10 residues. CDR3 nucleotide sequence: TGTGCCAGTGCGAGGGAGACCCAGTACTTC. Translated, it gives CASARETQYF.

This chain connects TRBV29-1 to TRBJ2-1, with D perhaps matching TRBD1 (7 bases). CDR1 is SQVTM, CDR2 ANQGSEA, per germline. Trimming shortened V by 3 bases and J by 9 bases, and 9 bases separated the two germline ends. This CDR3 has 11 amino acids. The CDR3 bases are TGCAGCGTTGAGGAGGGGGCTGAGCAGTTCTTC. Protein product: CSVEEGAEQFF.

This clonotype was counted only a few times. The V and J genes are TRBV6-2 or TRBV6-3 and TRBJ2-2; 7 bases agree with TRBD2. After removal of 4 bases from V and 4 bases from J, the junction contained 6 bases not matched to a gene. Germline CDR1 and CDR2: MNHEY and SVGEGT. The CDR3 loop spans 15 amino acids. The chain's CDR3 is CASSLVLASTGELFF. The CDR3 DNA follows: TGTGCCAGCAGTTTGGTACTAGCGAGCACCGGGGAGCTGTTTTTT.